A selection of T cell receptor beta chains follows, all from one sample in a study of blood T cell repertoires in COVID-19. Generated by immunoSEQ multiplex PCR, the TCRdb table keeps only in-frame clones and is missing some. The sample carries about 210,000 clones, approximately 90% recorded once. The sequencing sample was made of peripheral blood. All receptors come from a man aged 35 to 55 with acute or convalescent COVID-19. Both conserved end residues are part of each CDR3. Each record gives: clone size, D gene, V gene, J gene, CDR3 DNA, CDR3 protein. A D gene is named only where the DNA matches it firmly. Rows may omit the clone size; those that give it use once, few, many or a size class.

-,TRBD1,TRBV27,TRBJ1-2,TGTGCCAGCAGTTTGAGAAGACAGGGTAGCTATGGCTACACCTTC,CASSLRRQGSYGYTF
-,TRBD1,TRBV6-4,TRBJ2-2,TGTGCCAGCAGTGCCGGGACAGGCTCAACCGGGGAGCTGTTTTTT,CASSAGTGSTGELFF
-,-,TRBV11-2,TRBJ2-7,TGTGCCAGCAGCCGTCCGGGGACTGATCCCTACGAGCAGTACTTC,CASSRPGTDPYEQYF
once,TRBD1,TRBV11-2,TRBJ1-2,TGTGCCAGCAGCTCAGGGACAGGGCTATTCTATGGCTACACCTTC,CASSSGTGLFYGYTF
-,-,TRBV4-2,TRBJ1-1,TGTGCCAGCAGCCAACAGAACACTGAAGCTTTCTTT,CASSQQNTEAFF
few,TRBD2,TRBV2,TRBJ2-1,TGTGCCAGCAACCCGACATTACTAGCGGGCTCTTACAATGAGCAGTTCTTC,CASNPTLLAGSYNEQFF
once,-,TRBV5-4,TRBJ2-1,TGTGCCAGCAGCTTGGGCGGAGCCTACAATGAGCAGTTCTTC,CASSLGGAYNEQFF
few,-,TRBV5-6,TRBJ1-4,TGTGCCAGCAGCTTCGGACAGCGGGGGCGGAAACTGTTTTTT,CASSFGQRGRKLFF
few,-,TRBV9,TRBJ2-2,TGTGCCACAGCGGGTTCGGACACCGGGGAGCTGTTTTTT,CATAGSDTGELFF
-,TRBD2,TRBV5-4,TRBJ2-1,TGTGCCAGCAGCGCCGACCCTAGCGGTTACAATGAGCAGTTCTTC,CASSADPSGYNEQFF
-,TRBD1,TRBV7-2,TRBJ1-5,TGTGCCAGCAGCCCCCTGACAGGGGGCAATCAGCCCCAGCATTTT,CASSPLTGGNQPQHF
-,TRBD2,TRBV25-1,TRBJ2-3,TGTGCCAGCAGTGAATGGGGAGGGTCAGATACGCAGTATTTT,CASSEWGGSDTQYF
-,-,TRBV18,TRBJ1-3,TGTGCCAGCTCAACGGACAATTTCTCTGGAAACACCATATATTTT,CASSTDNFSGNTIYF
-,TRBD2,TRBV27,TRBJ2-3,TGTGCCAGCAGTTTATCTCATCTAGCGGGAGGGTACACAGATACGCAGTATTTT,CASSLSHLAGGYTDTQYF